The 16 T cell receptor beta chains given below trace back to one sample, sequenced in a study of T-cell reconstitution after alpha-beta-depleted transplantation in children. It was with unique molecular identifiers that the TCRbeta library was prepared. TCRdb re-analysed the PCR reads in MiXCR, keeping a single row per CDR3 protein. The table has under 250,000 distinct CDR3 sequences, roughly 7% seen once. The source was PBMCs, collected before TCRalphabeta/CD19-depleted stem cell transplant. The receptors derive from a boy aged 2 to 10 with acute lymphoblastic leukemia, due to receive a stem cell transplant.

The chain has TRBV28 and TRBJ2-7, with TRBD1 as a possible D gene (5 bases). Trimming pared 5 bases from V and 4 bases from J, leaving 15 bases between. In germline, CDR1 is MDHEN, CDR2 SYDVKM. The CDR3 covers 14 residues. As DNA, the CDR3 is TGTGCCAGCAGTGGGGCCCCTAAGATGTACGAGCAGTACTTC. This translates into CASSGAPKMYEQYF.

This clonotype was observed a handful of times. V gene TRBV20-1 combines with J gene TRBJ2-3; 13 nucleotides align to TRBD2. Germline V gene data show CDR1 as DFQATT and CDR2 as SNEGSKA (reference sequence). The CDR3 spans 15 residues. V dropped 5 bases and J dropped 8; count of bases not matched to a gene: 10. The DNA for the CDR3 is TGCAGTGCTGATTTGGGGACTAGCGGGGCTCTTACGCAGTATTTT. Amino acid sequence: CSADLGTSGALTQYF.

There are many counts of this clonotype. This chain links TRBV30 with TRBJ2-1, with D uncertain. The germline CDR1 and CDR2 sequences are GTSNPN and SVGIG (reference sequence). V lost 3 bases and J 6 bases, leaving 3 bases between the germline ends. The length of the CDR3 is 10 residues. The CDR3 region has the DNA TGTGCCTGGAGGGCCAATGAGCAGTTCTTC. It specifies CAWRANEQFF.

The chain recombines TRBV20-1 with TRBJ2-7; 8 bases are shared with TRBD1. The CDR3 spans 14 residues. The V and J ends lost 1 base and 2 bases, in that order; junction bases with no gene match: 4. Per germline, CDR1 DFQATT and CDR2 SNEGSKA (reference sequence). The CDR3, as DNA: TGCAGTGCTAGAGCCCGGGACAGGCCCTACGAGCAGTACTTC. Its protein product is CSARARDRPYEQYF.

This clonotype was seen many times. The gene calls are TRBV20-1 and TRBJ2-7; D uncertain. The CDR3 is made up of 11 amino acids. Germline V gene sequence: CDR1 DFQATT, CDR2 SNEGSKA (reference sequence). The germline V and J ends were trimmed by 6 bases and 3 bases, with 9 bases remaining between them. CDR3 amino acids: CSAVQIYEQYF. In DNA, the CDR3 is TGCAGTGCCGTACAGATCTACGAGCAGTACTTC.

This clonotype was seen ten or more times. The rearrangement joins TRBV6-2 or TRBV6-3 to TRBJ2-6, with TRBD1 matching over 8 bases. The CDR3 is made up of 18 amino acids. Germline CDR1 and CDR2: MNHEY and SVGEGT. V trimming: 8 bases; J trimming: 0 bases; junction bases outside the gene matches: 12. The CDR3 DNA reads as TGTGCCAGCGTTAGACCCGGGACAGGCTTCTCTGGGGCCAACGTCCTGACTTTC. Its protein is CASVRPGTGFSGANVLTF.

This clonotype was counted ten times or more. The rearrangement uses TRBV29-1 and TRBJ2-2, with D tentatively TRBD1 (5 bases). This CDR3 has 14 amino acids. Germline lookup yields CDR1 SQVTM and CDR2 ANQGSEA. Trimming stripped 4 bases from V and 5 bases from J, with 14 bases between. This chain's CDR3 is CSVVDGARTGELFF. DNA for the CDR3: TGCAGCGTTGTGGATGGGGCGCGTACCGGGGAGCTGTTTTTT.

The chain combines TRBV3-1 with TRBJ2-1, with D possibly matching TRBD1 (5 bases). This CDR3 is 17 amino acids long. Trimming removed 10 bases at V and 4 bases at J, with 26 bases between. In germline, CDR1 is LGHDT, CDR2 YNNKEL (reference sequence). CDR3 sequence: CATSPPRGPGAYNEQFF. The CDR3 DNA reads TGTGCCACCTCCCCCCCAAGGGGCCCTGGGGCATACAATGAGCAGTTCTTC.

In this sample, this clonotype turned up many times. The rearrangement joins TRBV20-1 to TRBJ2-1; TRBD2 matches at 9 bases. The CDR3 runs to 14 residues. In germline, CDR1 is DFQATT, CDR2 SNEGSKA (reference sequence). J lost 4 bases, V lost 4 bases, and 5 bases had no gene match. DNA of the CDR3: TGCAGTGCTAAAAGCGCGGGGGGGTACAATGAGCAGTTCTTC. This gives the protein CSAKSAGGYNEQFF.

There are many counts of this clonotype. This rearrangement joins TRBV7-2 to TRBJ2-3, with a possible D match to TRBD1 (6 bases). Germline V gives CDR1 SGHTA, CDR2 FQGNSA. V lost 7 bases and J lost 9, with 20 bases in between. This CDR3 is 14 amino acids long. The DNA of the CDR3 is TGTGCCAGCATCAAGGGGGTAGCCAGGGACACGCAGTATTTT. Its protein product is CASIKGVARDTQYF.

This sequence joins TRBV2 and TRBJ1-2, with a possible D match to TRBD1 (5 bases). Germline V gene data show CDR1 as SNHLY and CDR2 as FYNNEI. The V and J ends lost 1 base and 2 bases respectively, with 5 bases between them. The CDR3 contains 13 residues. Here the CDR3 reads CASSEDRNYGYTF. CDR3 in DNA: TGTGCCAGCAGTGAAGACAGGAACTATGGCTACACCTTC. Combining the CDR3 with reference TRBV2 and TRBJ1-2 gives the whole variable domain EPEVTQTPSHQVTQMGQEVILRCVPISNHLYFYWYRQILGQKVEFLVSFYNNEISEKSEIFDDQFSVERPDGSNFTLKIRSTKLEDSAMYFCASSEDRNYGYTFGSGTRLTVV.

The J gene is TRBJ1-5, the V gene TRBV20-1, with TRBD1 identical over 7 bases. The CDR3 extends over 15 amino acids. Looked up from germline, CDR1 is DFQATT and CDR2 is SNEGSKA (reference sequence). The ends lost 0 bases at V and 4 bases at J; junction bases unmatched: 6. The CDR3 sequence: CSARETGVRNQPQHF. The CDR3 nucleotides read TGCAGTGCTAGAGAAACAGGGGTAAGGAATCAGCCCCAGCATTTT.

The J gene is TRBJ1-2, the V gene TRBV12-3 or TRBV12-4, with D tentatively TRBD1 (5 bases). The CDR3 has 14 residues. V lost 3 bases and J lost 3, with 11 bases in between. The CDR3 reads CASSFRGLHYGYTF. In nucleotides, the CDR3 is TGTGCCAGCAGTTTCCGGGGCTTGCACTATGGCTACACCTTC.

The CDR3 DNA sequence: TGCGCCAGCAGCCAAGGACTAGCGGGAGTCGGGGAGCTGTTTTTT. It is translated as CASSQGLAGVGELFF. V is TRBV4-3 and J is TRBJ2-2, with 12 bases fitting TRBD2. Looked up from germline, CDR1 is LGHNA and CDR2 is YSLEER. The CDR3 sequence is 15 residues long. J lost 7 bases, V lost 1 base, and 1 base had no gene match.

This clonotype has a count of ten or more. The chain carries TRBV15 and TRBJ2-1; D is unclear. Per the germline V gene, CDR1 is LNHNV and CDR2 is YYDKDF (reference sequence). The CDR3 has 14 amino acids. V lost 0 bases and J lost 3, with 6 bases in between. CDR3 protein: CATSRDFGYNEQFF. DNA for the CDR3: TGTGCCACCAGCAGAGATTTTGGCTACAATGAGCAGTTCTTC.

Many counts were recorded for this clonotype. This chain joins TRBV20-1 and TRBJ2-4; D remains unclear. The V and J ends lost 6 bases and 0 bases respectively, with 12 bases between them. Per the germline V gene, CDR1 is DFQATT and CDR2 is SNEGSKA (reference sequence). The CDR3 length is 14 residues. CDR3 loop: CSAPGLLAKNIQYF. CDR3 DNA sequence: TGCAGTGCCCCCGGTTTACTAGCCAAAAACATTCAGTACTTC.